Listed below are T cell receptor beta chains from one sample, sequenced in a study of blood T cell repertoires in COVID-19. Sequencing was performed with immunoSEQ multiplex PCR; in TCRdb, only in-frame clones are kept and a portion is missing. The table lists approximately 94,000 clones, almost 80% of them singletons. The sample was peripheral blood. The source is a man between 65 and 79 years old with active or convalescent COVID-19. Both conserved end residues are trimmed from each CDR3. D genes are given only for firm matches.

cdr3_aa: ATSTRPTGIGEKLF; d_call: TRBD1; j_call: TRBJ1-4; v_call: TRBV15
cdr3_aa: ASSLELAAQGSEQF; d_call: TRBD2; j_call: TRBJ2-1; v_call: TRBV5-1
cdr3_aa: ASTAPRVQEQF; d_call: -; j_call: TRBJ2-1; v_call: TRBV19
cdr3_aa: ASSSRGRGSNQPQH; d_call: TRBD1; j_call: TRBJ1-5; v_call: TRBV13
cdr3_aa: ASSPAGTGVYEQY; d_call: TRBD1; j_call: TRBJ2-7; v_call: TRBV6-2/TRBV6-3
cdr3_aa: ASSRDRSTDTQY; d_call: TRBD1; j_call: TRBJ2-3; v_call: TRBV2
cdr3_aa: ASSVVPAGPGDTQY; d_call: TRBD2; j_call: TRBJ2-3; v_call: TRBV9
cdr3_aa: ASSGAGTEQF; d_call: -; j_call: TRBJ2-1; v_call: TRBV2
cdr3_aa: SVRQFPSTDTQY; d_call: -; j_call: TRBJ2-3; v_call: TRBV29-1
cdr3_aa: ASSEEAGGPAGELF; d_call: TRBD2; j_call: TRBJ2-2; v_call: TRBV6-4
cdr3_aa: ASSAPEMNTEAF; d_call: -; j_call: TRBJ1-1; v_call: TRBV25-1
cdr3_aa: ASSLTFSGNTIY; d_call: -; j_call: TRBJ1-3; v_call: TRBV11-2
cdr3_aa: ASSPGTVSYNEQF; d_call: TRBD1; j_call: TRBJ2-1; v_call: TRBV28
cdr3_aa: ATSERQGANYGYT; d_call: TRBD1; j_call: TRBJ1-2; v_call: TRBV24-1
cdr3_aa: ASSFGDFTEAF; d_call: -; j_call: TRBJ1-1; v_call: TRBV7-2
cdr3_aa: ASSSHWGPRTDTQY; d_call: -; j_call: TRBJ2-3; v_call: TRBV11-2
cdr3_aa: ASSRLVGETQY; d_call: -; j_call: TRBJ2-5; v_call: TRBV4-1
cdr3_aa: ASSQGSGQYEQY; d_call: -; j_call: TRBJ2-7; v_call: TRBV3-1/TRBV3-2
cdr3_aa: ATSEPGQGNEQF; d_call: TRBD1; j_call: TRBJ2-1; v_call: TRBV24-1
cdr3_aa: ASSPPGALAGGYEQY; d_call: TRBD2; j_call: TRBJ2-7; v_call: TRBV18
cdr3_aa: ASSGWEGGNGYT; d_call: -; j_call: TRBJ1-2; v_call: TRBV7-9
cdr3_aa: ASSSLGLAGSTDTQY; d_call: TRBD2; j_call: TRBJ2-3; v_call: TRBV7-6
cdr3_aa: ASTTRGYNEQF; d_call: -; j_call: TRBJ2-1; v_call: TRBV12-3/TRBV12-4
cdr3_aa: ASSQDTMNTGELF; d_call: -; j_call: TRBJ2-2; v_call: TRBV4-1
cdr3_aa: AWSQPGQGRTDTQY; d_call: TRBD1; j_call: TRBJ2-3; v_call: TRBV30
cdr3_aa: ASSQGLAGGTETQY; d_call: TRBD2; j_call: TRBJ2-5; v_call: TRBV4-2
cdr3_aa: ASSPSSLADEQF; d_call: TRBD2; j_call: TRBJ2-1; v_call: TRBV7-3
cdr3_aa: AWSVGQVNQPQH; d_call: -; j_call: TRBJ1-5; v_call: TRBV30
cdr3_aa: AWREAGEVYEQF; d_call: TRBD2; j_call: TRBJ2-1; v_call: TRBV30
cdr3_aa: SAREGTELF; d_call: TRBD1; j_call: TRBJ1-4; v_call: TRBV20-1
cdr3_aa: ASSQLAEHTGELF; d_call: TRBD2; j_call: TRBJ2-2; v_call: TRBV4-3
cdr3_aa: ASRPTDRGYEQY; d_call: TRBD1; j_call: TRBJ2-7; v_call: TRBV3-1/TRBV3-2
cdr3_aa: AWTFTGGAYGYT; d_call: TRBD1; j_call: TRBJ1-2; v_call: TRBV30
cdr3_aa: ASSVVGQGFTDTQY; d_call: TRBD1; j_call: TRBJ2-3; v_call: TRBV9
cdr3_aa: ASSIATGVGTGELF; d_call: TRBD1; j_call: TRBJ2-2; v_call: TRBV13
cdr3_aa: ATSDTTGVTNVLT; d_call: TRBD1; j_call: TRBJ2-6; v_call: TRBV24-1
cdr3_aa: ASSALNSGGYNEQF; d_call: TRBD2; j_call: TRBJ2-1; v_call: TRBV6-1
cdr3_aa: SVVRGQGYT; d_call: TRBD1; j_call: TRBJ1-2; v_call: TRBV29-1
cdr3_aa: ASSPTGGSQPQH; d_call: TRBD1; j_call: TRBJ1-5; v_call: TRBV3-1/TRBV3-2
cdr3_aa: ASSPPGTGGGTDTQY; d_call: TRBD2; j_call: TRBJ2-3; v_call: TRBV7-2
cdr3_aa: ASLVRTTSYEQY; d_call: -; j_call: TRBJ2-7; v_call: TRBV6-5
cdr3_aa: ASSVQPGGTNEQF; d_call: TRBD2; j_call: TRBJ2-1; v_call: TRBV9
cdr3_aa: ASSDSGGFYEQY; d_call: TRBD2; j_call: TRBJ2-7; v_call: TRBV6-1
cdr3_aa: ASSNYGGQYRFGYT; d_call: -; j_call: TRBJ1-2; v_call: TRBV27
cdr3_aa: AWSPRGWDSRPTMNTEAF; d_call: TRBD1; j_call: TRBJ1-1; v_call: TRBV30
cdr3_aa: ASSLEDTPGGSYNEQF; d_call: -; j_call: TRBJ2-1; v_call: TRBV11-3
cdr3_aa: ASSSFRFGQVHEAF; d_call: TRBD1; j_call: TRBJ1-1; v_call: TRBV6-5
cdr3_aa: ASSLDEGTEAF; d_call: -; j_call: TRBJ1-1; v_call: TRBV11-2
cdr3_aa: AWNEGQGLHGYT; d_call: TRBD1; j_call: TRBJ1-2; v_call: TRBV30
cdr3_aa: ASSFTGDYEQY; d_call: TRBD1; j_call: TRBJ2-7; v_call: TRBV27